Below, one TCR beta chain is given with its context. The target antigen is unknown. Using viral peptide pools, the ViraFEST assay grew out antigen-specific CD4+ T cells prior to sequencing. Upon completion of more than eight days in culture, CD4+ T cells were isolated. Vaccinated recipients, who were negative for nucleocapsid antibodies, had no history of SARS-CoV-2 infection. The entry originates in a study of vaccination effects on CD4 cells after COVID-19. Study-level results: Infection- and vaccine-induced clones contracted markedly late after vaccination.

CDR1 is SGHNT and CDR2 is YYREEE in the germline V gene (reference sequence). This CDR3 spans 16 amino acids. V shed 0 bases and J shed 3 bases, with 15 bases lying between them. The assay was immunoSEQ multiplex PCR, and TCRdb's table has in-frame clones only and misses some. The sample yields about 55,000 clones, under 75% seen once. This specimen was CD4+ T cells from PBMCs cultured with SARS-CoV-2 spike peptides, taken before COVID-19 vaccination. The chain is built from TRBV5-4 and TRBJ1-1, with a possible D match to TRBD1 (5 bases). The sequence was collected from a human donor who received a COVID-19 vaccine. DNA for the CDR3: TGTGCCAGCAGCTTGGGATTTGGGGGTGAGGACACTGAAGCTTTCTTT. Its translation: CASSLGFGGEDTEAFF.